This entry lists 16 T cell receptor beta chains sequenced from one sample in a study of CD8+CD57+ T cells in acquired aplastic anemia. Patients picked for sequencing had shown CD8+CD57+ cell expansion detected by flow cytometry. Investigators profiled TCR beta VDJ and CDR3 from genomic DNA template. TCRdb processed the reads anew with MiXCR; each CDR3 protein has one entry. In the table there are 250,000 to 300,000 distinct CDR3 sequences, about three fifths of which are singletons. Sequencing used sorted CD4+, CD8+, or CD8+CD57+ T cells (not recorded which) from PBMCs. These receptors were collected from a human donor with aplastic anemia.

This clonotype was seen more than once but under ten times. An end of the junction differs from the germline gene, which may be a read error. The rearrangement uses TRBV29-1 and TRBJ1-1; possibly TRBD1 for D (6 bases). Germline CDR1 reads SQVTM; CDR2 reads ANQGSEA. The CDR3 covers 12 residues. Here the CDR3 reads CSVEKTGNLAFF. The CDR3 DNA sequence: TGTAGCGTTGAAAAAACAGGGAATTTAGCTTTCTTT.

The V and J genes are TRBV7-8 and TRBJ1-4; D possibly corresponds to TRBD1 (6 bases). Deletions cut 5 bases from V and 8 bases from J, with 15 bases between. Germline V CDR1 and CDR2: SGHVS, FQNEAQ. The CDR3 consists of 14 residues. CDR3 sequence: CASSPGGPGEKLFF. CDR3 nucleotides: TGTGCCAGCAGCCCCGGGGGCCCGGGGGAAAAACTGTTTTTT.

J is TRBJ2-5 and V is TRBV7-9; 10 positions match TRBD1. The CDR3 runs to 17 residues. After removal of 5 bases from V and 5 bases from J, the junction contained 14 bases not matched to a gene. Germline V lookup: CDR1 SEHNR, CDR2 FQNEAQ (reference sequence). CDR3 DNA sequence: TGTGCCAGCAGCCCAACAAACGGACAGGGGGGCTTCGAGACCCAGTACTTC. Translation: CASSPTNGQGGFETQYF.

The chain uses TRBV19 and TRBJ1-6; D is uncertain. V was shortened by 6 bases and J by 10 bases, with 19 bases between the two germline ends. Germline V gene data show CDR1 as LNHDA and CDR2 as SQIVND (reference sequence). The CDR3 length is 15 residues. CDR3 sequence: CASRIQEVGYSPLHF. CDR3 nucleotides: TGTGCCAGTAGAATCCAGGAGGTTGGGTACTCACCCCTCCACTTT.

The chain uses TRBV13 and TRBJ1-1, with a tentative D call TRBD1 (6 bases). The CDR3 is 14 residues long. The germline gives CDR1 PRHDT, CDR2 FYEKMQ (reference sequence). The ends were cut back, 7 bases at V and 1 base at J, with 13 bases in the middle. DNA for the CDR3: TGTGCCAGCAATCGAGGCAGGGGGAACACTGAAGCTTTCTTT. Translating it yields CASNRGRGNTEAFF.

The chain recombines TRBV5-1 with TRBJ2-2; weak D call: TRBD1 (6 bases). This CDR3 region has 14 residues. V was clipped by 1 base and J by 3 bases, with 7 bases between them. The germline V gene has CDR1 SGHRS and CDR2 YFSETQ. DNA for the CDR3: TGCGCCAGCAGCTTGACAGGGTACACCGGGGAGCTGTTTTTT. Residues: CASSLTGYTGELFF.

Only one count was recorded for this clonotype. The chain links TRBV2 to TRBJ1-6; the match to TRBD1 covers 10 bases. V lost 11 bases to trimming and J lost 10 bases; unmatched junction nucleotides: 11. CDR3 length equals 14 residues. The germline CDR1 and CDR2 sequences are SNHLY and FYNNEI. The CDR3 DNA reads as TGTGCCGGCACTTACGGACAGGGGGTCTCACCCCTCCACTTT. This codes for CAGTYGQGVSPLHF.

This clonotype was found many times. V usage is TRBV6-5 and J usage is TRBJ1-5; tentative D call: TRBD1 (6 bases). Trimming shortened V by 5 bases and J by 4 bases, and 15 bases separated the two germline ends. CDR1 is MNHEY and CDR2 is SVGAGI in the germline V gene. This CDR3 is built from 15 residues. The CDR3 coding sequence is TGTGCCAGCAGTCCGACACAGGGTCTAAATCAGCCCCAGCATTTT. It specifies CASSPTQGLNQPQHF.

This clonotype has ten or more counts. V and J are TRBV20-1 and TRBJ2-1; D is unclear. The CDR3 contains 15 residues. Germline CDR1 and CDR2: DFQATT and SNEGSKA (reference sequence). V dropped 4 bases and J dropped 2 bases, with 15 bases sitting between them. CDR3 residues: CSAKRTPLTYNEQFF. The CDR3 coding sequence is TGCAGTGCTAAACGGACCCCCCTCACCTACAATGAGCAGTTCTTC.

The chain has TRBV11-3 and TRBJ2-7; the D gene could be TRBD1 or TRBD2 (5 bases each). CDR3 length equals 13 residues. V was clipped by 1 base and J by 6 bases, with 10 bases between them. CDR1 SGHNT and CDR2 YENEEA come from the germline V gene. CDR3 coding DNA: TGTGCCAGCAGCTTAGTAGGGGCGGGCGAGCAGTACTTC. Translating gives CASSLVGAGEQYF.

The CDR3 DNA sequence: TGTGCCAGCAGTCCATTAGCGGGGCCCAACGTCCTGACTTTC. Translating gives CASSPLAGPNVLTF. The chain employs TRBV12-3 or TRBV12-4 and TRBJ2-6; 8 positions match TRBD2. The junction had 5 bases not matched to a gene; V was cut back by 5 bases and J by 8 bases. The CDR3 has 14 residues.

This clonotype showed up just a few times. The J gene is TRBJ2-4, the V gene TRBV18, with TRBD1 identical over 9 bases. CDR1 and CDR2 from the germline V gene are KGHSH and LQKENI. The length of the CDR3 is 14 residues. Trimming took 0 bases from V and 8 from J; bases not matched to a gene: 2. CDR3 region: CASSPPGQGDIQYF. CDR3 DNA sequence: TGTGCCAGCTCACCACCGGGACAGGGCGACATTCAGTACTTC. Filled out from reference TRBV18 and TRBJ2-4, the complete variable domain reads NAGVMQNPRHLVRRRGQEARLRCSPMKGHSHVYWYRQLPEEGLKFMVYLQKENIIDESGMPKERFSAEFPKEGPSILRIQQVVRGDSAAYFCASSPPGQGDIQYFGAGTRLSVL.

This sequence joins TRBV7-9 and TRBJ2-7, with D unclear. In germline, CDR1 is SEHNR, CDR2 FQNEAQ (reference sequence). Deletions cut 7 bases from V and 3 bases from J, with 10 bases between. This CDR3 contains 12 residues. CDR3 sequence reads: CASTTRHYEQYF. DNA of the CDR3: TGTGCCAGCACTACCCGGCACTACGAGCAGTACTTC.

In this sample, this clonotype turned up a few times. The chain combines TRBV7-6 with TRBJ2-5; maybe TRBD1 (5 bases). Trimming removed 0 bases at V and 0 bases at J, with 14 bases between. The CDR3 length is 17 residues. CDR1 is SGHVS, CDR2 FNYEAQ, per germline. CDR3 sequence (DNA): TGTGCCAGCAGCTTAGCGGAATTGGCAGGGTACCAAGAGACCCAGTACTTC. Its protein product is CASSLAELAGYQETQYF.

The genes are TRBV20-1 and TRBJ2-2; D may be TRBD1 (5 bases). This CDR3 contains 14 residues. Germline V gives CDR1 DFQATT, CDR2 SNEGSKA (reference sequence). The CDR3 here is CSTPGDRPNEELFF. In nucleotides, the CDR3 is TGCAGCACCCCCGGTGACAGACCTAACGAGGAGCTGTTTTTT.

In its sample, this clonotype was seen once. The rearrangement uses TRBV20-1 and TRBJ2-7, with D possibly being TRBD1 or TRBD2 (5 bases each). V was shortened by 2 bases and J by 6 bases, with 17 bases between the two germline ends. This CDR3 has 14 residues. From germline, CDR1 is DFQATT and CDR2 SNEGSKA (reference sequence). The CDR3 DNA reads as TGCAGTGCTAGACGCAGGGACGTAACCATCGAGCAGTACTTC. This codes for CSARRRDVTIEQYF.